Included here is one T cell receptor beta chain sequence, with context. Its target antigen remains unknown. No much larger clone is present one base from it, and per-base qualities are unavailable. The method behind the library was 5' RACE. The run used an Illumina HiSeq 2500. A second 7 to 11 cycle PCR used a sample-barcoded 5' primer and a J-beta primer mix. A template-switch 5' adaptor carrying 12 random nucleotides introduced a unique molecular identifier onto each TCR beta cDNA molecule. At least 2.5 million CDR3-containing paired-end reads were obtained from each sample. First-strand cDNA synthesis was performed from all RNA using the Mint cDNA synthesis kit, with priming by a TRBC-specific oligonucleotide. After uracil-DNA glycosylase treatment, a first 18-cycle PCR used universal primers M1SS and BC2_uni_R on all cDNA. In the source study's methods: Normalization of each sample was performed by random selection of 1 million high-quality reads, each carrying a distinct molecular identifier. Instead of being binned into consensus sequences, reads with shared molecular identifiers were discarded. MiTCR, with a Q25 quality threshold and the strictest error-elimination algorithm, was used for CDR3 identification, clonotype clustering and error correction. A nonparametric unseen species model with Euler transformation was used to estimate lower-bound total TCR beta diversity. TCRdb trimmed the raw reads at Q25, called clones with MiXCR and kept productive beta chains. CDR3 protein sequences are deduplicated, and each keeps its most common genes and DNA. The V and J calls, along with clone size, are taken from TCRdb and not from the paper's own processing. The sample table holds 720,000 or so distinct CDR3 sequences, of which 40% to 50% were seen once. The biggest ten clones account for around 32% of the sample.

This entry comes from a study of blood T cells in healthy people across ages (dated by TCRdb to the mid-2010s). In the study overall: Template switching captured roughly one uniquely barcoded TCR beta cDNA molecule per two T cells in model experiments. Two additional independent replicas of 1 million unique cDNA reads from the same blood draw were analyzed for two donors (one aged 18 to 30 and one aged 80 or older). Four age groups were formed from the donors: young (average about 15 years), middle-aged (more than 35), aged (more than 55) and long-lived (roughly 81). To avoid experimental bias, donors of different ages were distributed randomly across sequencing lanes. To track age-related changes in TCR beta repertoire diversity, the study relied on deep sequencing normalized with unique cDNA molecular identifiers. General study outcomes and caveats: The long-lived group showed more naive CD4+ T cells, fewer expanded clones and increased TCR diversity than the aged group, suggesting age selection. As age increased, observed TCR beta diversity per million T cells dropped in a roughly linear way, and a significant reduction was already evident by age 40. Total diversity estimates from one million sequenced T cells were considered lower bounds and underestimates. Conclusive comparison of naive and antigen-experienced compartments was prevented by the profiling of bulk unsorted PBMCs. Observed TCR beta diversity correlated strongly with the percentage of naive T cells measured by flow cytometry. Because donor CMV infection status was unknown, age-related changes in expanded clonotypes were potentially confounded.

Donors were a few dozen systemically healthy Caucasian individuals from Russia aged roughly 6 to 95 years. Each donor gave about 9.2 milliliters of peripheral blood, drawn into EDTA-treated Vacutainer tubes. Ficoll-Paque density-gradient centrifugation was used to isolate PBMCs, with at least 6.5 million per sample. Total RNA was extracted from PBMCs with Trizol reagent, with at least 5 micrograms obtained per sample. The percentages of naive CD45RAhigh/CD27high T cells were determined by flow cytometry on a PBMC aliquot from every donor. The cysteine opens and the phenylalanine closes a CDR3 of 14 amino acids. Only the CDR3 DNA stays, 42 bases, in frame from base 1. CDR1 and CDR2 were assigned from the germline V gene as KGHSH and LQKENI. V has 4 bases trimmed and J has 10 bases trimmed; junction bases matching no gene number 7.

Material for sequencing was blood. The sequence joins TRBV18 to TRBJ1-6; the junction holds 7 bases that match TRBD1. The receptor's source is a man aged 80 or over in good health. The DNA is TGTGCCAGCTCACTAACAGGGGAACGGTCACCCCTCCACTTT. This yields the protein CASSLTGERSPLHF.